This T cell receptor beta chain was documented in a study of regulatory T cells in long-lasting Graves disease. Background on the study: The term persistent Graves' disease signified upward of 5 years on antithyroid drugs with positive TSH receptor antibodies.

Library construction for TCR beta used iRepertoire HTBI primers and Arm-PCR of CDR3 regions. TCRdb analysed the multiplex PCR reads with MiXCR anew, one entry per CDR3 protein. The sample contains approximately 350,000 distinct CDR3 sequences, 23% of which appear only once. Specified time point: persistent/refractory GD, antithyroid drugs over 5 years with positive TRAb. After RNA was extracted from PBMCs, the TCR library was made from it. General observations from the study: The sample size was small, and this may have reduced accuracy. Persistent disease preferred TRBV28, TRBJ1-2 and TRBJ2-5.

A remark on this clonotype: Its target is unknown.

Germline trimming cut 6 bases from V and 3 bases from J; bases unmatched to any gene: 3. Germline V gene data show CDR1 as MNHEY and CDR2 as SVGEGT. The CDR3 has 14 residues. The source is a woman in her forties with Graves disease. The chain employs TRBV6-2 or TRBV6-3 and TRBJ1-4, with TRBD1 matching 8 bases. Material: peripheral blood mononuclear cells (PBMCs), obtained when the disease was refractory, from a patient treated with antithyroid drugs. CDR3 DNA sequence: TGTGCCAGCAGACGACAGGGGTCTAATGAAAAACTGTTTTTT. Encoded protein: CASRRQGSNEKLFF.